The 30 T cell receptor beta chains below all came from one sample that was sequenced in a study of T-cell memory formation after mild COVID-19 (dated by TCRdb to about 2021). The method was 5' RACE. These reads were obtained on an Illumina NovaSeq 6000. TCRdb reanalyzed the raw reads on its own, using fastp at Q25 for trimming and MiXCR for clone calling, and kept in-frame beta chains. CDR3 protein sequences are deduplicated, and each keeps its most common genes and DNA. The sample has 200,000 to 250,000 distinct CDR3 sequences on record, 7.5% to 10% of them singletons. 3.5% of the sample is taken by the ten largest. The specimen was PBMCs or a T cell subset sorted from them (not recorded which). The source of these receptors is a man aged 18 to 35 who had mild COVID-19 (a few samples of this study predate the infection). The sample titles of this study are shuffled in the database, so cell type and time point are left out; the donor was told from shared clones.

This chain joins TRBV18 and TRBJ2-7; D unresolved. The CDR3 sequence is 14 residues long. Between the trimmed V and J ends, which lost 2 bases and 3 bases, there was a span of 11 bases. CDR1 and CDR2 from the germline V gene are KGHSH and LQKENI. The DNA for the CDR3 is TGTGCCAGCTCACCAACTTACAAAGACTACGAGCAGTACTTC. Translated: CASSPTYKDYEQYF.

This chain connects TRBV11-2 to TRBJ2-5; D might be TRBD2 (6 bases). The CDR3 is 11 amino acids. Looked up from germline, CDR1 is SGHAT and CDR2 is FQNNGV. V lost 4 bases to trimming and J lost 13 bases, with 13 bases between them. In DNA, the CDR3 is TGTGCCAGCAGCTCCCGCGGGGCGTCGTACTTC. It yields the protein CASSSRGASYF.

This sequence joins TRBV6-5 and TRBJ1-3; D unclear. Germline V lookup: CDR1 MNHEY, CDR2 SVGAGI. V gave up 7 bases and J gave up 3 bases, with 4 bases separating them. CDR3 size: 11 residues. CDR3 sequence reads: CASTLGNTIYF. Here the CDR3 DNA reads TGTGCCAGCACTCTTGGAAACACCATATATTTT.

This clonotype has more than one count but fewer than ten. The J gene is TRBJ2-7, the V gene TRBV10-3, with TRBD1 matching 8 bases. Per germline, CDR1 ENHRY and CDR2 SYGVKD. Trimming cost V 8 bases and J 2 bases; bases outside gene matches: 8. This CDR3 is 14 amino acids long. The CDR3 DNA sequence: TGTGCCATCGGGGCTTCAGGGGGCCCCTACGAGCAGTACGTC. Its protein is CAIGASGGPYEQYV.

The V and J genes are TRBV6-1 and TRBJ1-6; D is undetermined. This CDR3 region has 14 residues. The ends were cut back, 5 bases at V and 4 bases at J, with 9 bases in the middle. Per germline, CDR1 MNHNS and CDR2 SASEGT. CDR3 sequence: CASSPDKYNSPLHF. In nucleotides, the CDR3 is TGTGCCAGCAGTCCCGACAAGTATAATTCACCCCTCCACTTT.

This clonotype was counted at least ten times. V gene TRBV7-2 combines with J gene TRBJ1-1; the D gene is possibly TRBD1 (5 bases). Trimming shortened V by 0 bases and J by 6 bases, and 5 bases separated the two germline ends. Germline CDR1 and CDR2: SGHTA and FQGNSA. The CDR3 loop spans 12 amino acids. The CDR3 is CASSLARAEAFF. The DNA for the CDR3 is TGTGCCAGCAGCTTAGCCAGGGCTGAAGCTTTCTTT.

This sequence joins TRBV7-2 and TRBJ1-2; D ambiguous. Germline values: CDR1 SGHTA, CDR2 FQGNSA. The V end was cut by 5 bases, the J end by 6 bases, with 13 bases between. The CDR3 is 13 amino acids. The CDR3 coding sequence is TGTGCCAGCAGCATAATGGGGATTAATGGCTACACCTTC. As protein: CASSIMGINGYTF.

The chain joins TRBV29-1 to TRBJ2-3; D remains unclear. The V gene's germline CDR1 is SQVTM and CDR2 ANQGSEA. The germline V and J ends were trimmed by 4 bases and 6 bases, with 5 bases remaining between them. This CDR3 contains 10 residues. CDR3 bases: TGCAGCGTTGGTGGGGATACGCAGTATTTT. It translates to CSVGGDTQYF.

This clonotype was seen more than once but under ten times. J is TRBJ2-7 and V is TRBV6-5; the D is unclear. Germline assignment: CDR1 MNHEY and CDR2 SVGAGI. CDR3 length: 13 amino acids. The V end was cut by 5 bases, the J end by 6 bases, with 14 bases between. The CDR3 DNA reads TGTGCCAGCAGTCCCCTGGTCTTGGGCGAGCAGTACTTC. This sequence encodes CASSPLVLGEQYF.

This clonotype was recorded a few times. V and J are TRBV7-3 and TRBJ1-6; 7 positions match TRBD1. The CDR3 runs 13 residues. Germline CDR1 and CDR2: SGHTA and FQGTGA. V was pared by 6 bases and J by 10 bases, with 6 bases of the junction left unmatched. In DNA, the CDR3 is TGTGCCAGCAGTGCAGGGGGAAACTCACCCCTCCACTTT. Protein product: CASSAGGNSPLHF. The whole variable domain, filled in from reference TRBV7-3 and TRBJ1-6, reads GAGVSQTPSNKVTEKGKYVELRCDPISGHTALYWYRQSLGQGPEFLIYFQGTGAADDSGLPNDRFFAVRPEGSVSTLKIQRTERGDSAVYLCASSAGGNSPLHFGNGTRLTVT.

There are a few counts of this clonotype. The chain couples TRBV5-1 to TRBJ2-3, with TRBD2 identical over 9 bases. Germline trimming cut 0 bases from V and 6 bases from J; bases unmatched to any gene: 11. This CDR3 contains 17 residues. Germline V gene sequence: CDR1 SGHRS, CDR2 YFSETQ. CDR3 residues: CASSLALASGVWDTQYF. For the CDR3, the DNA is TGCGCCAGCAGCTTGGCCTTGGCTAGCGGGGTGTGGGATACGCAGTATTTT. The whole variable domain, remainder taken from reference TRBV5-1 and TRBJ2-3, is KAGVTQTPRYLIKTRGQQVTLSCSPISGHRSVSWYQQTPGQGLQFLFEYFSETQRNKGNFPGRFSGRQFSNSRSEMNVSTLELGDSALYLCASSLALASGVWDTQYFGPGTRLTVL.

The table lists this clonotype with a few counts. The V call is TRBV25-1, the J call TRBJ2-7, with TRBD1 as a possible D gene (5 bases). The CDR3 is 13 amino acids. Between the trimmed V and J ends, which lost 4 bases and 3 bases, there was a span of 10 bases. Germline CDR1 is MGHDK and CDR2 is SYGVNS. The CDR3 region has the DNA TGTGCCAGCAGTGCTCTAGGGGACTACGAGCAGTACTTC. Translating it yields CASSALGDYEQYF.

This clonotype was seen a handful of times. The J gene is TRBJ1-5, the V gene TRBV18, with TRBD1 as a possible D gene (6 bases). This CDR3 is 16 amino acids long. Trimming stripped 3 bases from V and 5 bases from J, with 17 bases between. CDR1 and CDR2 from the germline V gene are KGHSH and LQKENI. The CDR3 loop is CASSPAGVTDHQPQHF. The CDR3 DNA reads as TGTGCCAGCTCACCCGCAGGGGTGACAGACCATCAGCCCCAGCATTTT.

This clonotype was observed a handful of times. The CDR3 DNA reads TGTGCCAGCATGACGGGTTACGGAAACACCATATATTTT. Its protein product is CASMTGYGNTIYF. The chain is built from TRBV2 and TRBJ1-3; the D is unclear. The V and J ends lost 7 bases and 4 bases respectively, with 11 bases between them. The CDR3 is 13 residues long. Germline CDR1 and CDR2: SNHLY and FYNNEI.

Points on this clonotype: One junction end does not reproduce the germline sequence, and a read error may be involved. V usage is TRBV5-8 and J usage is TRBJ1-6; D is unclear. The CDR3 has 15 amino acids. The germline gives CDR1 SGHTS, CDR2 YDEGEE. The CDR3 DNA reads TGTGCCAGCAGCTTTTATACCTCCTATGATTCACCCCTCCACTTT. Protein sequence: CASSFYTSYDSPLHF.

The V and J genes are TRBV19 and TRBJ1-1; perhaps TRBD1 as D (6 bases). There are 13 residues in the CDR3. Germline CDR1 reads LNHDA; CDR2 reads SQIVND (reference sequence). Trimming took 7 bases from V and 1 from J, leaving 10 bases between them. CDR3 sequence: CASIPGQNTEAFF. CDR3 bases: TGTGCCAGTATCCCGGGACAGAACACTGAAGCTTTCTTT.

A few counts support this clonotype. This chain uses TRBV14 with TRBJ2-3; 8 nucleotides match TRBD2. The CDR3 extends over 16 amino acids. Germline assignment: CDR1 SGHDN and CDR2 FVKESK. V lost 3 bases and J lost 2; bases outside the gene matches: 7. The CDR3 DNA reads TGTGCCAGCAGCCACGGTCGACTAGCGTTCACAGATACGCAGTATTTT. Protein product: CASSHGRLAFTDTQYF.

The rearrangement uses TRBV11-3 and TRBJ1-3, with D possibly being TRBD1 (5 bases). V was trimmed by 2 bases and J by 0 bases, leaving 17 bases between them. This CDR3 has 18 residues. Germline V gives CDR1 SGHNT, CDR2 YENEEA. The CDR3 is CASSLSQGGTTSGNTIYF. The CDR3 nucleotides are TGTGCCAGCAGCTTATCGCAAGGCGGGACCACCTCTGGAAACACCATATATTTT.

This clonotype came up a few times. The chain is built from TRBV3-1 and TRBJ2-5; D is possibly TRBD2 (5 bases). The CDR3 contains 12 residues. Trimming stripped 4 bases from V and 5 bases from J, with 8 bases between. In germline, CDR1 is LGHDT, CDR2 YNNKEL (reference sequence). CDR3 nucleotides: TGTGCCAGCAGCCTAGAGCGGGAGACCCAGTACTTC. It encodes CASSLERETQYF.

A single count supports this clonotype. The rearrangement joins TRBV24-1 to TRBJ2-1, with 11 bases identical to TRBD1. The junction had 10 bases not matched to a gene; V was cut back by 3 bases and J by 7 bases. The germline V gene encodes CDR1 KGHDR and CDR2 SFDVKD. CDR3 size: 17 residues. CDR3 nucleotide sequence: TGTGCCACCAGTGATACCGGGACAGGGGGACCGGCGAATGAGCAGTTCTTC. Encoded protein: CATSDTGTGGPANEQFF.

This clonotype was seen a few times. The chain uses TRBV29-1 and TRBJ1-2, with TRBD1 identical over 8 bases. CDR1 is SQVTM and CDR2 is ANQGSEA in the germline V gene. J gave up 3 bases and V 7 bases, and 7 bases lay outside the gene matches. There are 13 residues in the CDR3. CDR3 in amino acids: CSAYRGSYYGYTF. CDR3 bases: TGCAGCGCTTACAGGGGGAGTTACTATGGCTACACCTTC.

This clonotype was counted ten times or more. The V call is TRBV18, the J call TRBJ1-5, with 7 bases fitting TRBD1. Germline V gene data show CDR1 as KGHSH and CDR2 as LQKENI. The CDR3 has 15 residues. V shed 2 bases and J 4 bases; nucleotides not matched to a gene: 5. CDR3 bases: TGTGCCAGCTCACCAGGACAGGAGTCTAATCAGCCCCAGCATTTT. Encoded protein: CASSPGQESNQPQHF.

This clonotype turned up a few times. The chain uses TRBV5-1 and TRBJ2-5; no definite D call. CDR3 length: 15 amino acids. Looked up from germline, CDR1 is SGHRS and CDR2 is YFSETQ. V was pared by 0 bases and J by 5 bases, with 14 bases between. In nucleotides, the CDR3 is TGCGCCAGCAGCTTGGGGTCCCTGGTGGGGGAGACCCAGTACTTC. It codes for CASSLGSLVGETQYF.

In its sample, this clonotype was seen a few times. This chain links TRBV5-1 with TRBJ1-2; D might be TRBD1 (5 bases). Trimming removed 0 bases from V and 0 bases from J, with 6 bases in between. CDR1 is SGHRS, CDR2 YFSETQ, per germline. CDR3 size: 14 residues. The CDR3 region has the DNA TGCGCCAGCAGCTTGGGACAGTCTAACTATGGCTACACCTTC. Translating gives CASSLGQSNYGYTF.

V gene TRBV7-7 combines with J gene TRBJ2-1; 7 bases map to TRBD2. The CDR3 sequence is 15 residues long. The ends lost 4 bases at V and 7 bases at J; junction bases unmatched: 10. Germline values: CDR1 SSHAT, CDR2 FNYEAQ (reference sequence). The CDR3, as DNA: TGTGCCAGCAGCTCCATACGGGGGGATATAAATGAGCAGTTCTTC. Protein sequence: CASSSIRGDINEQFF.

This clonotype was observed a few times. The chain is built from TRBV5-1 and TRBJ2-7; 10 bases align to TRBD1. CDR1 and CDR2 from the germline V gene are SGHRS and YFSETQ. The CDR3 is made up of 15 amino acids. Losses at the gene ends were 4 bases for V and 4 bases for J; bases not matched to a gene: 8. CDR3 DNA sequence: TGCGCCAGCAGCGTGGTCGGGACAGGGGAGTACGAGCAGTACTTC. Translating gives CASSVVGTGEYEQYF.

V is TRBV4-2 and J is TRBJ2-5; D is possibly TRBD2 (7 bases). The CDR3 is 14 residues long. The germline gives CDR1 LGHNA, CDR2 YNFKEQ. Deletions cut 0 bases from V and 8 bases from J, with 13 bases between. The CDR3 is CASSQDLGGVTQYF. CDR3 coding DNA: TGTGCCAGCAGCCAAGATTTAGGGGGGGTCACCCAGTACTTC.

The chain couples TRBV7-8 to TRBJ1-3; TRBD1 aligns across 7 bases. The CDR3 is made up of 15 amino acids. Germline loops: CDR1 SGHVS, CDR2 FQNEAQ. The ends lost 5 bases at V and 0 bases at J; junction bases unmatched: 4. CDR3 nucleotide sequence: TGTGCCAGCAGCCGGACAGGAGGCTCTGGAAACACCATATATTTT. Protein product: CASSRTGGSGNTIYF.

The chain has TRBV21-1 and TRBJ2-3; TRBD2 is the table's D call and was not checked against the DNA. TRBV21-1 is noted as a pseudogene. The CDR3 has 14 residues. In nucleotides, the CDR3 is TGTGCCAGCAGGGGGACTAGCGGGGTTGATACGCAGTATTTT. Translating gives CASRGTSGVDTQYF.

This clonotype showed up many times. The chain couples TRBV5-5 to TRBJ1-5, with 11 bases identical to TRBD1. There are 15 residues in the CDR3. J was trimmed by 7 bases and V by 5 bases; bases with no gene match: 8. Germline values: CDR1 SGHKS, CDR2 YYEKEE (reference sequence). The CDR3 coding sequence is TGTGCCAGCAGGTCGGACAGGGGGCCGGGGCAGCCCCAGCATTTT. This encodes CASRSDRGPGQPQHF.